This T cell receptor beta chain came from a study of T cells in Graves' hyperthyroidism and ophthalmopathy. RNA transcripts served as the template for amplifying TCR beta CDR3 regions. Primed by the HTBI set, a first-round RT-PCR was run on the TCR CDR3. TCRdb passed the multiplex PCR reads through MiXCR, listing each CDR3 protein once. The sample has fewer than 750,000 distinct CDR3 sequences; 14% are singletons. This clonotype was detected a few times. Diagnosing involved the use of clinical symptoms, serum thyroxine and TRAb, thyroid ultrasound and orbital computed tomography. Extraction of PBMCs used roughly 9.3 ml of fresh peripheral blood. Germline lookup yields CDR1 KGHDR and CDR2 SFDVKD. The V gene lost 4 bases and the J gene lost 0 bases, with 13 bases spanning the gap. The CDR3 extends over 16 amino acids.

This TCR derives from a woman between 50 and 59 years old with Graves' ophthalmopathy. The sample comprised blood. The rearrangement joins TRBV24-1 to TRBJ2-3, with TRBD2 as a possible D gene (6 bases). The CDR3 is CATSEGGGTSTDTQYF. In DNA, the CDR3 is TGTGCCACCAGTGAGGGAGGCGGGACTAGCACAGATACGCAGTATTTT.